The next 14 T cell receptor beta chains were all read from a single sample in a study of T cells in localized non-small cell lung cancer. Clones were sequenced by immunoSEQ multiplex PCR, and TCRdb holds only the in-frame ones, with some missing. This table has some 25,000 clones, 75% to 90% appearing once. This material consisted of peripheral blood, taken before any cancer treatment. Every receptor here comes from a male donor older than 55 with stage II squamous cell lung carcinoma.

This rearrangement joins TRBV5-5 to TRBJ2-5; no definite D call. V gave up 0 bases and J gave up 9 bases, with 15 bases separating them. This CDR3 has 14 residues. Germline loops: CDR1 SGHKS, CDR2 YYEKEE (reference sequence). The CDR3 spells CASSLAASADAQYF. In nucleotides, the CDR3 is TGTGCCAGCAGCTTGGCTGCCTCGGCCGACGCCCAGTACTTC.

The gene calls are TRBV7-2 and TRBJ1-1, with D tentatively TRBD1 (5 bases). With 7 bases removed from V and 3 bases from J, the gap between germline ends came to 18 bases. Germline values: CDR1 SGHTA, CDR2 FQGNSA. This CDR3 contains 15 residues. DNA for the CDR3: TGTGCCAGCACCCTTAGACAAGGAGGGGACACTGAAGCTTTCTTT. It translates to CASTLRQGGDTEAFF.

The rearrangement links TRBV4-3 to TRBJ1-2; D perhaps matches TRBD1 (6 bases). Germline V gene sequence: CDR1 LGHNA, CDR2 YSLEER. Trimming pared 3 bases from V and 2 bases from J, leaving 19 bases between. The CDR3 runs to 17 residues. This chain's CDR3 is CASSQSPGGASNYGYTF. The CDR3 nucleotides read TGCGCCAGCAGCCAGTCCCCGGGGGGGGCTTCAAACTATGGCTACACCTTC.

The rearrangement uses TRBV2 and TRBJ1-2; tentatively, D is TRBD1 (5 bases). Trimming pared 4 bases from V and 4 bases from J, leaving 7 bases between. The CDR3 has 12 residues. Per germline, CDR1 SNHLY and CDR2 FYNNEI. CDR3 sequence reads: CASSVGAYGYTF. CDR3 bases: TGTGCCAGCAGTGTAGGGGCCTATGGCTACACCTTC.

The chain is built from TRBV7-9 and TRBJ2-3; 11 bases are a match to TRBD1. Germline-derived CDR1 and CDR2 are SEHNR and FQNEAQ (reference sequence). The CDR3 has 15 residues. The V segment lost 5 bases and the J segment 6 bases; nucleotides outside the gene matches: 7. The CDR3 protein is CASSEDRGLEDTQYF. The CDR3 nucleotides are TGTGCCAGCAGCGAGGACAGGGGGCTAGAGGATACGCAGTATTTT.

The CDR3 loop is CASSVAGTYGYTF. CDR3 nucleotide sequence: TGTGCCAGCAGTGTGGCAGGCACCTATGGCTACACCTTC. The chain uses TRBV6-1 and TRBJ1-2; unclear D gene. The V gene lost 4 bases and the J gene lost 4 bases, with 10 bases spanning the gap. Germline assignment: CDR1 MNHNS and CDR2 SASEGT. The CDR3 is 13 residues long.

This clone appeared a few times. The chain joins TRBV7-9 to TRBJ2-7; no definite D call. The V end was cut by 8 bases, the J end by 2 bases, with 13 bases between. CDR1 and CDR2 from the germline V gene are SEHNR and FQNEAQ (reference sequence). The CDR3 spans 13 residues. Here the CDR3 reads CASPESEPYEQYF. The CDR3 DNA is TGTGCCAGCCCGGAGTCAGAGCCCTACGAGCAGTACTTC.

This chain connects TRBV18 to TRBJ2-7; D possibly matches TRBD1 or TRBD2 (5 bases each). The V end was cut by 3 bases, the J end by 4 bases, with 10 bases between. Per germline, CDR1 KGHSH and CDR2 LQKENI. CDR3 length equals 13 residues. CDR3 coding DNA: TGTGCCAGCTCACCCGGGGCCCGTTACGAGCAGTACTTC. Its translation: CASSPGARYEQYF.

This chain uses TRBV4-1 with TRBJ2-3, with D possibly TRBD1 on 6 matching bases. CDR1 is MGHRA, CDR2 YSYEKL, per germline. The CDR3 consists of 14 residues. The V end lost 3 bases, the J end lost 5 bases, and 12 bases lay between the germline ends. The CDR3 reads CASSHLGAQDTQYF. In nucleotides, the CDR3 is TGCGCCAGCAGCCACCTGGGGGCTCAAGATACGCAGTATTTT.

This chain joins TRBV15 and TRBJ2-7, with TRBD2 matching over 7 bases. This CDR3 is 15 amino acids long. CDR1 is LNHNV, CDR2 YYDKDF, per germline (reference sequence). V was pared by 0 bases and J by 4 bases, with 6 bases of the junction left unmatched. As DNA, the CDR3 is TGTGCCACCAGCAGAGATATGCGGGAGAGGTACGAGCAGTACTTC. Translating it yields CATSRDMRERYEQYF.

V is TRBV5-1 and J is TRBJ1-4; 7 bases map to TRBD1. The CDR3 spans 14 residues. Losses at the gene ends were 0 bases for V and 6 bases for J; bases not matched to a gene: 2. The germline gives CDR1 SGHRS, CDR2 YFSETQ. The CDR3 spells CASSLAGGYEKLFF. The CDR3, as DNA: TGCGCCAGCAGCTTGGCAGGGGGATATGAAAAACTGTTTTTT.

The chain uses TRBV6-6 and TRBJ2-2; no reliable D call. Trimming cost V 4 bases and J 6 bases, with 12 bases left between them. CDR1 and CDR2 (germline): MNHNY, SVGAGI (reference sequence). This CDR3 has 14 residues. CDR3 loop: CASSWSSYSGELFF. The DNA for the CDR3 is TGTGCCAGCAGTTGGTCCAGCTATTCCGGGGAGCTGTTTTTT.

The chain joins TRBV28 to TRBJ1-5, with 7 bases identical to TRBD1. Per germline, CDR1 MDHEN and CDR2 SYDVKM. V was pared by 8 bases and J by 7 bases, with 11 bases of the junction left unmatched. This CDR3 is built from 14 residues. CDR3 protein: CASQGGGGVQPQHF. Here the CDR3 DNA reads TGTGCCAGCCAAGGGGGAGGGGGCGTCCAGCCCCAGCATTTT.

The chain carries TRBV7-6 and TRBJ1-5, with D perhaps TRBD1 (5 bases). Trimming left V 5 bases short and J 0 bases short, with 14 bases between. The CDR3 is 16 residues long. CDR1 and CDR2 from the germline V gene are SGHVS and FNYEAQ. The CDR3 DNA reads TGTGCCAGCAGCCCGGGGGGACGAAATAGCAATCAGCCCCAGCATTTT. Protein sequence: CASSPGGRNSNQPQHF.